Shown below are 7 T cell receptor beta chains from a single sample sequenced in a study of CD8 T cells in ankylosing spondylitis. Regarding the study as a whole: About eight highly homologous variants made up a TCR beta motif that seemed to typify ankylosing spondylitis blood.

Their target antigens are unknown. TCRdb processed the 5' RACE reads anew with MiXCR; each CDR3 protein has one entry. The table has about 420,000 distinct CDR3 sequences, approximately 20% seen once; the top ten hold approximately 15%. What was sequenced was blood, either unsorted or a sorted T cell fraction (not recorded which). The receptors originated from a male donor with ankylosing spondylitis.

The genes are TRBV5-1 and TRBJ1-2; tentatively, D is TRBD1 (6 bases). The CDR3 spans 15 residues. Trimming cost V 5 bases and J 2 bases, with 16 bases left between them. CDR1 is SGHRS and CDR2 is YFSETQ in the germline V gene. CDR3 in amino acids: CASSLTTGYNYGYTF. For the CDR3, the DNA is TGCGCCAGCAGTCTGACAACAGGGTACAACTATGGCTACACCTTC. Drawing the rest from reference TRBV5-1 and TRBJ1-2, the complete variable domain is KAGVTQTPRYLIKTRGQQVTLSCSPISGHRSVSWYQQTPGQGLQFLFEYFSETQRNKGNFPGRFSGRQFSNSRSEMNVSTLELGDSALYLCASSLTTGYNYGYTFGSGTRLTVV.

This clonotype was observed a handful of times. The chain carries TRBV6-2 or TRBV6-3 and TRBJ1-2; 7 nucleotides line up with TRBD1. The CDR3 is made up of 13 amino acids. The junction had 6 bases not matched to a gene; V was cut back by 6 bases and J by 5 bases. CDR1 is MNHEY and CDR2 is SVGEGT in the germline V gene. The CDR3 region has the DNA TGTGCCAGCAGACGAGGGACAGATTATGGCTACACCTTC. This translates into CASRRGTDYGYTF.

The chain is built from TRBV7-8 and TRBJ2-7; D is ambiguous. Trimming left V 2 bases short and J 0 bases short, with 11 bases between. Germline loops: CDR1 SGHVS, CDR2 FQNEAQ. The CDR3 is 15 amino acids. CDR3: CASSLSVGSSYEQYF. DNA for the CDR3: TGTGCCAGCAGCTTATCGGTTGGAAGCTCCTACGAGCAGTACTTC.

This clonotype was seen more than once but under ten times. The gene calls are TRBV5-1 and TRBJ2-1; 9 bases are a match to TRBD2. Germline loops: CDR1 SGHRS, CDR2 YFSETQ. The CDR3 consists of 15 residues. V was pared by 6 bases and J by 6 bases, with 10 bases of the junction left unmatched. The CDR3 protein is CASTLAGASGNEQFF. DNA of the CDR3: TGCGCCAGCACCTTAGCGGGAGCCTCGGGCAATGAGCAGTTCTTC.

The CDR3 DNA reads as TGCGCCAGCAGCACGACGGGACAGGGACCCTTTAACTATGGCTACACCTTC. This encodes CASSTTGQGPFNYGYTF. This chain connects TRBV5-1 to TRBJ1-2, with 9 positions matching TRBD1. This CDR3 comprises 17 residues. The junction had 11 bases not matched to a gene; V was cut back by 4 bases and J by 1 base. Germline V gives CDR1 SGHRS, CDR2 YFSETQ. Looking up the rest from reference TRBV5-1 and TRBJ1-2 gives the full variable domain: KAGVTQTPRYLIKTRGQQVTLSCSPISGHRSVSWYQQTPGQGLQFLFEYFSETQRNKGNFPGRFSGRQFSNSRSEMNVSTLELGDSALYLCASSTTGQGPFNYGYTFGSGTRLTVV.

This clonotype was detected a few times. The chain has TRBV15 and TRBJ2-7, with 14 bases identical to TRBD2. Germline V lookup: CDR1 LNHNV, CDR2 YYDKDF (reference sequence). The junction had 7 bases not matched to a gene; V was cut back by 0 bases and J by 0 bases. CDR3 size: 19 residues. The CDR3: CATSREGTSGSPSSYEQYF. The CDR3, as DNA: TGTGCCACCAGCAGAGAAGGGACTAGCGGGAGCCCGAGCTCCTACGAGCAGTACTTC.

This clonotype has a handful of counts. The rearrangement links TRBV12-3 or TRBV12-4 to TRBJ1-5; TRBD1 is a possible D gene (5 bases). The germline V and J ends were trimmed by 3 bases and 3 bases, with 9 bases remaining between them. This CDR3 is 14 amino acids long. In DNA form, the CDR3 reads TGTGCCAGCAGTTTTGGGGCGGACAATCAGCCCCAGCATTTT. Its protein product is CASSFGADNQPQHF.